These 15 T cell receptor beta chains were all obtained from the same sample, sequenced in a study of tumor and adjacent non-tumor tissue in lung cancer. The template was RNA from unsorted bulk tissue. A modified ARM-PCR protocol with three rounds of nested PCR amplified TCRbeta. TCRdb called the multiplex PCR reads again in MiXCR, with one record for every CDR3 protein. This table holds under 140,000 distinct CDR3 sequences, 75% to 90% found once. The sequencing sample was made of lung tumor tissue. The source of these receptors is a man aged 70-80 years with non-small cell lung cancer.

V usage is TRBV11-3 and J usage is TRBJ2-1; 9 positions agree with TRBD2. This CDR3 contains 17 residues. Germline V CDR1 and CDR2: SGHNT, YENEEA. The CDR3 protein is CDNSLSLLAGDRNEQFF. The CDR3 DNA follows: TGTGACAACAGCTTAAGCCTCTTAGCGGGAGATAGAAATGAGCAGTTCTTC.

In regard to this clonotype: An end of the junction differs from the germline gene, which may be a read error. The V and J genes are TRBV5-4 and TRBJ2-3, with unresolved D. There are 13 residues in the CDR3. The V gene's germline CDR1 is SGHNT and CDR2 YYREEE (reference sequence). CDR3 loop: CTSSIDSRDTQYF. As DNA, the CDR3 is TGTACCAGTAGCATCGATAGCCGGGATACGCAGTATTTT.

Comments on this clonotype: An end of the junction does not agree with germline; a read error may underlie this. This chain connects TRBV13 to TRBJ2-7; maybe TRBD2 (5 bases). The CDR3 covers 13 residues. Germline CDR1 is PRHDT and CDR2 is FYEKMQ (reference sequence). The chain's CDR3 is CASSPLKLVEQYF. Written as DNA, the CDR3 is TGTGCCAGCAGCCCACTTAAACTAGTGGAGCAATACTTC.

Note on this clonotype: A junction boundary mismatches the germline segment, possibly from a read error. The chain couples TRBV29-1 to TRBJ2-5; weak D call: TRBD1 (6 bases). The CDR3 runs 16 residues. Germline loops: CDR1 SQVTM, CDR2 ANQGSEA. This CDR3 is CGAKPCLQTGQESQYF. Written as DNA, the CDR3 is TGCGGCGCCAAGCCCTGCCTCCAGACAGGTCAAGAGAGCCAGTACTTT.

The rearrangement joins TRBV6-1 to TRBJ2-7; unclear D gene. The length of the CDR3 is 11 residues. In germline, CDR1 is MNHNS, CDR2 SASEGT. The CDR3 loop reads CISSLAGEQYF. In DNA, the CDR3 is TGTATCAGCAGCTTGGCTGGCGAGCAGTACTTC.

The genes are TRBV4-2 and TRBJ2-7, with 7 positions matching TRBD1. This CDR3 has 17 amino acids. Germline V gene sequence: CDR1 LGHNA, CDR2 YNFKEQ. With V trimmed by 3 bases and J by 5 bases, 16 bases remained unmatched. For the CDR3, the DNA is TGTGCCAGCAGCCATGCAGTACGTAGGCAGGGGGAAGACGAGCAGTACTTC. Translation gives CASSHAVRRQGEDEQYF.

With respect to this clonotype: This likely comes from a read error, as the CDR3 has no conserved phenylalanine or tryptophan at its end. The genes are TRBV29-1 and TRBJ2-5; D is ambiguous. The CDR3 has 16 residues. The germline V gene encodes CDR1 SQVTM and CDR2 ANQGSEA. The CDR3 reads CSSKPYLQRGQETQYL. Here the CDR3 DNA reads TGCAGCTCCAAGCCCTACCTCCAGAGAGGTCAAGAGACTCAGTACCTC.

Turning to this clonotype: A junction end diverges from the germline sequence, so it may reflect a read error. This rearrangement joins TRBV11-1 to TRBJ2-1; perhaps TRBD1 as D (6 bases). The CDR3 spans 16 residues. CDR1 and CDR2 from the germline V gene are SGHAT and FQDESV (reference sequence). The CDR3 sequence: CDSSPRPRQEPHEKFF. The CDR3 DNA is TGTGACAGCAGCCCCCGGCCGAGACAGGAGCCACATGAGAAGTTCTTC. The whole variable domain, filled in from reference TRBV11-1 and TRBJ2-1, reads EAEVAQSPRYKITEKSQAVAFWCDPISGHATLYWYRQILGQGPELLVQFQDESVVDDSQLPKDRFSAERLKGVDSTLKIQPAELGDSAMYLCDSSPRPRQEPHEKFFGPGTRLTVL.

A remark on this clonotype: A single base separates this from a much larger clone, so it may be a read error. The CDR3 here is CASKSRVGRDTQYF. The CDR3 coding sequence is TGTGCCAGCAAGTCCCGAGTGGGGAGAGATACGCAGTATTTT. The chain uses TRBV28 and TRBJ2-3; D perhaps matches TRBD2 (5 bases). Germline V gene data show CDR1 as MDHEN and CDR2 as SYDVKM. Trimming took 7 bases from V and 5 from J, leaving 16 bases between them. The CDR3 length is 14 residues.

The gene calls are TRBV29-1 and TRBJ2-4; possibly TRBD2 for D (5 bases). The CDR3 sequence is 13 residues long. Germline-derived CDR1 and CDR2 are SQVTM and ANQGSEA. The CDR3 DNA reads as TGCATCACCTCTACCGGGGATAGAGGCATTCAGTACTTC. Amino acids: CITSTGDRGIQYF.

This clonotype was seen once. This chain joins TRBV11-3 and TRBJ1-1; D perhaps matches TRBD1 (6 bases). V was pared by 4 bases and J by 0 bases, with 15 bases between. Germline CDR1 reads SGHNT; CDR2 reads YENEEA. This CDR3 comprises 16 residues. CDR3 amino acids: CASSSKTGGMNTEAFF. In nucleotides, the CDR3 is TGTGCCAGCAGCTCAAAGACAGGTGGGATGAACACTGAAGCTTTCTTT.

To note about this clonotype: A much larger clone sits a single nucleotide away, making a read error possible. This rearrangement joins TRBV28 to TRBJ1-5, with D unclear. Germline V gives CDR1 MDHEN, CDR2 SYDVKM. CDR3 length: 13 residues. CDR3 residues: CTSSLHQTRPQHF. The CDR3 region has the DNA TGTACCAGCAGTCTACATCAAACCAGGCCCCAGCATTTT.

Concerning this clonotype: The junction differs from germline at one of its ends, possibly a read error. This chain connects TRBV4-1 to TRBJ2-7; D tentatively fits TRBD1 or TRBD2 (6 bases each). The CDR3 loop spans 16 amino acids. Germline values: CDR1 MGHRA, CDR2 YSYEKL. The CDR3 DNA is TGCGCCAGCAGCCGGACGCTAACGGGAGAGGGGGACGAGCAATACTTC. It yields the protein CASSRTLTGEGDEQYF.

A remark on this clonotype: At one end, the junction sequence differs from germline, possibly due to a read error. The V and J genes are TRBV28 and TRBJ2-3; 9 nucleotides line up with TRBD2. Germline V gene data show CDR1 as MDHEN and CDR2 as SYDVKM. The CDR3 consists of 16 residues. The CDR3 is CASSLLAGGHTDTQYF. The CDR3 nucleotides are TGTGCCAGCAGTTTATTGGCGGGGGGGCACACAGATACGCAATATTTT.

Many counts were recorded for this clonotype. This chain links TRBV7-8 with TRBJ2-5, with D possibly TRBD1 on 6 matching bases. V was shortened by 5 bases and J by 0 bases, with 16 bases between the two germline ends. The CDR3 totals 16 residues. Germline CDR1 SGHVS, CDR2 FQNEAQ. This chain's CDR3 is CASSTGQLGYQETQYF. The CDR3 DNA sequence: TGTGCCAGCAGCACAGGACAGCTAGGGTACCAAGAGACCCAGTACTTC.